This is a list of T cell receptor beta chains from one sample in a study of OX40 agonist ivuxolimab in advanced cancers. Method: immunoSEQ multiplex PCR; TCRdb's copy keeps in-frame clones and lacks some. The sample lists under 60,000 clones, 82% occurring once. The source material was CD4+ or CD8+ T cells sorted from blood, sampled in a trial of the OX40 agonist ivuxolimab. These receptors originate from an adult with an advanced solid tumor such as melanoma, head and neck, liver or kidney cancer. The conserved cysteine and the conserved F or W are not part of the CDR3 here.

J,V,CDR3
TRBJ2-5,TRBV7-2,ASSLRSGTSGGNQETQY
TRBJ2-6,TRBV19,ASSMALSAGANVLT
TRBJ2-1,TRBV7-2,ASSLKSGGAREQF
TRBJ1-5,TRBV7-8,ASSESRVGGNQPQH
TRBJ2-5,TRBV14,ASSSSGGAKTQY
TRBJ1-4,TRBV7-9,ASSLKSEHEKLF
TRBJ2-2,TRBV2,ASSGRGTGELF
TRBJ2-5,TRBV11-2,ASSSAGTSGGVQETQY
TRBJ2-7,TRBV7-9,ASSETGVDEQY
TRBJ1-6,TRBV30,AWSRGNSPLH
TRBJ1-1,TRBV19,ASSTRQAEAF
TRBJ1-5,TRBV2,ASSGDRREPQH
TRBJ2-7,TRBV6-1,ASSVADLDYEQY
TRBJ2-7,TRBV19,ASSINPAISYEQY
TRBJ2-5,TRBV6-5,ASSRTSRETQY
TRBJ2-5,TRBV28,ASSHASIQETQY
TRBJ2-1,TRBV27,ASTLRTVYSGGPGRFSYNEQF
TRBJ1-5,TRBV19,ASRPQGPSNQPQH
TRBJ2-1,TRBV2,ASSEMDLSWDNEQF
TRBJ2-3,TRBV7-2,ASSLDLRHSGGRGTQY
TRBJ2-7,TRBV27,ASSLTALSYEQY
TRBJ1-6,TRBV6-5,ASSLQGALNSPLH
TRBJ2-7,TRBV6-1,ASSAESSGGPWEQY
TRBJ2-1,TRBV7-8,ASSAYRVGLNEQF
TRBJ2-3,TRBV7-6,ASSLPGTDTQY
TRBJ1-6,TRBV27,ASSFYSSSYNSPLH
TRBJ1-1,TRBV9,ASSRRQGTEAF
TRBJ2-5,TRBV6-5,ASTRGHLETQY
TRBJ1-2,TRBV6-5,ASSSRDPRDGYT
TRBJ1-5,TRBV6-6,ASTETTEGPQH
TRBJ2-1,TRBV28,ASRFNGGAFDDEQF
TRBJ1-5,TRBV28,ASIPGQGHQPQH
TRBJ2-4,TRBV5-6,ASSGAGRNIQY
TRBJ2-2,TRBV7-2,ASSFRDRGSGELF
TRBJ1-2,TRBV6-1,ASSEGYGYT
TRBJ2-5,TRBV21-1,ASTETEKVTQY
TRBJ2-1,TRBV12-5,ASAPLPGQGTDEQF
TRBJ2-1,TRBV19,ASSIIGGGAYNEQF
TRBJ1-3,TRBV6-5,ASSRLYRDTIY
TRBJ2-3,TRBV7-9,AIGQTTDTQY
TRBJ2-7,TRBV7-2,ASSPSYEQY
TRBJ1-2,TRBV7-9,ASSSIVAGSGYT
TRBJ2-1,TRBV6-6,ASSPTSGGAHEQF
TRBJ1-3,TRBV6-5,ASSYDAGTVVRD
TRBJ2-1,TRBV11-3,ASSSRDGNEQF
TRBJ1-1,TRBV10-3,ATATGNTEAF
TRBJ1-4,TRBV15,ATSRVGKGAGEKLF
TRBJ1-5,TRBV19,ATKEQWSNQPQH
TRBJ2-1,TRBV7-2,ASSADFSYNEQF
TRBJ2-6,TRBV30,AWTVSGANVLT
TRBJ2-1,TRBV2,ASSEGGTHVNEQF
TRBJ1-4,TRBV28,ASSLTGFATNEKLF
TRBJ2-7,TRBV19,ASSRAAGATNSYEQY
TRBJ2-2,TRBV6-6,ASSPSDSPTGELF
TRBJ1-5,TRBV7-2,ASSLGNQPQH
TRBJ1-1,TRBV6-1,ASTLLTAMNTEAF
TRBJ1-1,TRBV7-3,ASSLQQLYMNTEAF
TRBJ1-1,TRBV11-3,ASRGRGTEAF
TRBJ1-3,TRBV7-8,ASSLRAQPESSGNTIY
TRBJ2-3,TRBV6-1,ASSEMGLAADTQY